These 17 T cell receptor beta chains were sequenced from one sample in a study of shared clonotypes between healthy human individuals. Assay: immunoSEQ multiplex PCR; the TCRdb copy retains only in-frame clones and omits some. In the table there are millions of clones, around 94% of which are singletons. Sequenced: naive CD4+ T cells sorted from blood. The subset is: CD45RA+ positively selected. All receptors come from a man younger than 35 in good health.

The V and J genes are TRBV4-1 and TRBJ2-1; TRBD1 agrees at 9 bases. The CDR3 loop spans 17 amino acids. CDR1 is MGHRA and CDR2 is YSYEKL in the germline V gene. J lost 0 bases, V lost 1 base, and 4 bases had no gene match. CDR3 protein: CASSQVGTGSSYNEQFF. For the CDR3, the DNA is TGCGCCAGCAGCCAAGTGGGGACAGGGAGCTCCTACAATGAGCAGTTCTTC.

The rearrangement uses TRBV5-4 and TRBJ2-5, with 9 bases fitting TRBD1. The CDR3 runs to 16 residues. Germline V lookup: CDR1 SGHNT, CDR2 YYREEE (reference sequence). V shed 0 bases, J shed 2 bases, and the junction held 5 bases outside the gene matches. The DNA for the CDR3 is TGTGCCAGCAGCTTGGGGGGGACAGGGCCACAAGAGACCCAGTACTTC. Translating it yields CASSLGGTGPQETQYF.

In nucleotides, the CDR3 is TGTGCCACACAAAGGACAGGGAGTATGAACACTGAAGCTTTCTTT. Protein sequence: CATQRTGSMNTEAFF. The chain carries TRBV10-3 and TRBJ1-1; 8 bases match TRBD1. J gave up 0 bases and V 10 bases, and 10 bases lay outside the gene matches. The germline CDR1 and CDR2 sequences are ENHRY and SYGVKD. The CDR3 length is 15 residues.

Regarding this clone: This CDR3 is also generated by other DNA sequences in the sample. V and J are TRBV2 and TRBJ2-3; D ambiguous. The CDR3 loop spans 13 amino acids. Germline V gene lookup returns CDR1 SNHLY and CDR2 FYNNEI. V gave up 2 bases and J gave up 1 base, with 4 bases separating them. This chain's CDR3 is CASSESGTDTQYF. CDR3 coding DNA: TGTGCCAGCAGTGAAAGTGGCACAGATACGCAGTATTTT.

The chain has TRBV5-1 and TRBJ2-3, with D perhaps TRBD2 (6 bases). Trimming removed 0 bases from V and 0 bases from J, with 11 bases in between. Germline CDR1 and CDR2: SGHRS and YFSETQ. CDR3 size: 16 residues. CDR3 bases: TGCGCCAGCAGCTTGGGCGGGGCCGGTAGCACAGATACGCAGTATTTT. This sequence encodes CASSLGGAGSTDTQYF.

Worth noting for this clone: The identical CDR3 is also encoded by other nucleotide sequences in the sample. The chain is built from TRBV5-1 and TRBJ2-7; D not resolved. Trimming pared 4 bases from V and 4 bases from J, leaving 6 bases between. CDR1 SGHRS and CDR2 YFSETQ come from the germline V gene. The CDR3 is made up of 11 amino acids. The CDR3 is CASSLGYEQYF. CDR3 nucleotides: TGCGCCAGCAGCCTGGGGTACGAGCAGTACTTC.

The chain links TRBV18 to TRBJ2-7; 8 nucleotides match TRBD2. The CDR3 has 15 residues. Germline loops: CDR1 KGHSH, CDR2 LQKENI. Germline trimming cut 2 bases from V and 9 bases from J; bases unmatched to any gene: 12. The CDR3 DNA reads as TGTGCCAGCTCACCAACCAGCGGGAGCGTAACCGGGCAGTACTTC. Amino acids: CASSPTSGSVTGQYF. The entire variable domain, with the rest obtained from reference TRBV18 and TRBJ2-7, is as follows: NAGVMQNPRHLVRRRGQEARLRCSPMKGHSHVYWYRQLPEEGLKFMVYLQKENIIDESGMPKERFSAEFPKEGPSILRIQQVVRGDSAAYFCASSPTSGSVTGQYFGPGTRLTVT.

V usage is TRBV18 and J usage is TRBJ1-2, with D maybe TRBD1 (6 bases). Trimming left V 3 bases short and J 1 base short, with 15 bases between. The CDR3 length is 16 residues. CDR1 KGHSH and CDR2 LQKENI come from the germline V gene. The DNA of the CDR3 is TGTGCCAGCTCACCGGCCGGGGACAAATTTAACTATGGCTACACCTTC. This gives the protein CASSPAGDKFNYGYTF.

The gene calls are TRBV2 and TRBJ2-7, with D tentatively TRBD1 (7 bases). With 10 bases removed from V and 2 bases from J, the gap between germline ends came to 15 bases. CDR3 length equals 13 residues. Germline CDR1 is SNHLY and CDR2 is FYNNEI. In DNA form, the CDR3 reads TGTGCCACCAGGGGGGACGGAGCCTACGAGCAGTACTTC. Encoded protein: CATRGDGAYEQYF.

DNA of the CDR3: TGTGTCTGTGTTGGGGCGCGGTCCTACAATGAGCAGTTCTTC. It is translated as CVCVGARSYNEQFF. The chain has TRBV28 and TRBJ2-1; D is possibly TRBD1 (5 bases). The V gene's germline CDR1 is MDHEN and CDR2 SYDVKM. The CDR3 is 14 residues long.

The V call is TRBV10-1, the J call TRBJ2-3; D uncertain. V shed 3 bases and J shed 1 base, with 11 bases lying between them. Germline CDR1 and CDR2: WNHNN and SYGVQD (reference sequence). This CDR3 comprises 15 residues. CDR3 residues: CASSDGDKGTDTQYF. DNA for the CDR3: TGCGCCAGCAGTGATGGCGATAAGGGCACAGATACGCAGTATTTT.

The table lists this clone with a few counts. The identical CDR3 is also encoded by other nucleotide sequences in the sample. DNA of the CDR3: TGCGCCAGCAGCTTGACAGGGGACTATGGCTACACCTTC. Protein: CASSLTGDYGYTF. The chain uses TRBV5-1 and TRBJ1-2, with 7 bases fitting TRBD1. Germline V lookup: CDR1 SGHRS, CDR2 YFSETQ. This CDR3 contains 13 residues. V was clipped by 1 base and J by 3 bases; unmatched bases: 0.

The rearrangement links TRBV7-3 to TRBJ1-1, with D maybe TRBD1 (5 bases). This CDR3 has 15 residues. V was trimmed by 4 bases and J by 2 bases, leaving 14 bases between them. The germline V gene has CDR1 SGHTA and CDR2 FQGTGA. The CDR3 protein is CASSSGAGRNTEAFF. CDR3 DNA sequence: TGTGCCAGCAGCTCCGGGGCGGGACGAAACACTGAAGCTTTCTTT.

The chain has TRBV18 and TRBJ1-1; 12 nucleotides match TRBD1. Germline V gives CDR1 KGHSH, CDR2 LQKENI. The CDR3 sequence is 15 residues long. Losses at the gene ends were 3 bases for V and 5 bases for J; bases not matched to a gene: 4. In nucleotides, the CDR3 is TGTGCCAGCTCACCCGGGACAGGGGGCTTAACTGAAGCTTTCTTT. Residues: CASSPGTGGLTEAFF. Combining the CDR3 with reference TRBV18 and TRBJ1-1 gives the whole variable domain NAGVMQNPRHLVRRRGQEARLRCSPMKGHSHVYWYRQLPEEGLKFMVYLQKENIIDESGMPKERFSAEFPKEGPSILRIQQVVRGDSAAYFCASSPGTGGLTEAFFGQGTRLTVV.

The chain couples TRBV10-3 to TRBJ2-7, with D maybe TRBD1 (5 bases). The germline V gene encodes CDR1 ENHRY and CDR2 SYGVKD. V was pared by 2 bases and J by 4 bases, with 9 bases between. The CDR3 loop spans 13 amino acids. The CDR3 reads CAISEKGLYEQYF. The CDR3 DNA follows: TGTGCCATCAGTGAGAAGGGGCTATACGAGCAGTACTTC.

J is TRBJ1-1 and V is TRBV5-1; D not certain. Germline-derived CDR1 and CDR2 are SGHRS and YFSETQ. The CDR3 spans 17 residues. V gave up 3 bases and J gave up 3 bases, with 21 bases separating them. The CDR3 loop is CASSSAIHPIGDTEAFF. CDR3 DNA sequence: TGCGCCAGCAGCTCTGCAATACACCCAATTGGGGACACTGAAGCTTTCTTT.

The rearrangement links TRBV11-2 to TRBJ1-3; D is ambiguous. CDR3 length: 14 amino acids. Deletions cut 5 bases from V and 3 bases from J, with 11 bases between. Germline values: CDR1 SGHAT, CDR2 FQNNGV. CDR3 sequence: CASSPPPGGNTIYF. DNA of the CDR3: TGTGCCAGCAGCCCCCCGCCAGGTGGAAACACCATATATTTT.